This T cell receptor beta chain originates from a study of CXCR3-negative and CXCR3-positive naive CD8 T cells. Phenotypically, naive CD8+ T cells corresponded to CD45RO-CCR7+CD27+CD95-. This CDR3 contains 13 residues. To note about this clonotype: Antigen unknown.

UMI-tagged TRB cDNA libraries were built via 5' RACE. TCRdb reprocessed the 5' RACE reads and stores each CDR3 protein as one record, lacking DNA. Across about 130,000 distinct CDR3 sequences, the top ten clones capture around 0.27% of the sample. Whole-study results and caveats: Post-cryopreservation CXCR3 expression was partly diminished, and the bulk of assays employed fresh PBMCs. Comparison of naive cells showed more hydrophobic TRB CDR3s in CXCR3-positive than in CXCR3-negative naive cells. Diversity was high in both naive subsets and much lower in memory cells.

The genes are TRBV12-3 or TRBV12-4 and TRBJ2-7. Input material: naive CXCR3- CD8+ T cells from blood. Subset specified: CD45RO-CCR7+CD27+CD95- naive CD8+ T cells lacking CXCR3 (TNR3-). The clonotype was recovered from a human donor in good health. Some clones in this sample may be carry-over from other donors' samples. CDR3 protein: CASSIAVPYEQYF.